A single T cell receptor (beta chain) is shown here with its context. What it recognizes is unknown. The method was immunoSEQ multiplex PCR; TCRdb's version includes in-frame clones alone and lacks a portion of them. Seen here are some 30,000 clones, around four fifths observed once, and the top ten hold approximately 25%. The data were obtained in a study of a mutant IDH1 vaccine in newly diagnosed glioma. Overall study: In weeks 1, 3, 5, 7, 11, 15, 19 and 23, patients were immunized, eight times in all. Patients received vaccination from 4-6 weeks after radiotherapy alone, or with temozolomide cycles.

Sample time point: week 11, during vaccination. The content of each vaccine dose was 300 ug of mutant IDH1 20-mer peptide, and topical imiquimod accompanied it. The study enrolled donors with new WHO grade 3 or 4 IDH1-mutant, ATRX-lost astrocytomas. The germline V gene encodes CDR1 SNHLY and CDR2 FYNNEI. After removal of 3 bases from V and 10 bases from J, the junction contained 12 bases not matched to a gene. CDR3 size: 15 residues. Notes on the study in general: Evidence of vaccine-induced immune responses was documented in 85% to 95% of patients.

This specimen was PBMCs, taken from a glioma patient whose treatment included an IDH1 peptide vaccine. The chain has TRBV2 and TRBJ1-5; 7 nucleotides agree with TRBD1. The receptor comes from a man aged 25 to 40 with glioma. The CDR3 nucleotides are TGTGCCAGCAGTGATTCGGGGACAGAAAAATATCCCCAGCATTTT. Its translation is CASSDSGTEKYPQHF.